What follows describes a single TCR beta chain. The source of the sample is a study of technical replicates of blood from a handful of donors. Assay used: immunoSEQ multiplex PCR; TCRdb lists only in-frame clones, some missing. The sample shows around 80,000 clones, just over 90% of them seen only once. CDR3 size: 15 residues. Germline V gene data show CDR1 as MNHEY and CDR2 as SMNVEV (reference sequence). The trim removed 5 bases at V and 8 bases at J, leaving 13 bases unmatched. The sequencing input was T cells isolated from PBMCs. The TCR sequence derives from a human donor in good health. V is TRBV27 and J is TRBJ1-2, with TRBD1 identical over 8 bases. The CDR3 spells CASSRTGFGLAGYTF. The CDR3 DNA is TGTGCCAGCAGTCGGACAGGGTTCGGCCTCGCAGGCTACACCTTC.